One T cell receptor (beta chain) is described in this entry. Its matching antigen is unknown. The germline V gene encodes CDR1 MNHEY and CDR2 SVGAGI. Trimming pared 2 bases from V and 8 bases from J, leaving 18 bases between. The CDR3 runs to 15 residues. These data are taken from a study of cytomegalovirus exposure and HLA in healthy donors. Study-level results: A few CMV-associated chains were confirmed in vitro to be specific for CMV antigens. Cytomegalovirus status, reportedly, was diagnosed with high specificity and sensitivity by the classifier. Some TCR beta chains (roughly 160 of them) were listed as cytomegalovirus-associated. A subsequent analysis found that TCR clusters from the first cohort also tended to co-occur in the 120 or so validation repertoires, with approximately 95% of cluster scores above 0.

Repertoires were generated with immunoSEQ multiplex PCR, while TCRdb's copy carries only in-frame clones and drops some. Found here are a few hundred thousand clones, roughly 90% of them singletons; the top ten hold more than 0.95%. The material sequenced was PBMCs. This clonotype originated in a man aged 25-45 years in good health and CMV-seronegative. V usage is TRBV6-5 and J usage is TRBJ1-2; TRBD1 is a possible D gene (6 bases). CDR3 in amino acids: CASSYAPDSYRGYTF. In DNA form, the CDR3 reads TGTGCCAGCAGTTACGCCCCGGACAGCTACAGGGGCTACACCTTC.